This T cell receptor (beta chain) originates from a study of cytomegalovirus exposure and HLA in healthy donors. Overall study findings and caveats: The authors excluded some V segments, including TRBV6-2 and TRBV6-3, as indistinguishable.

This PCR relied on a set of 60 Vbeta primers and 13 Jbeta primers. Generated by immunoSEQ multiplex PCR, the TCRdb table keeps only in-frame clones and is missing some. This sample yields about 130,000 clones, of which roughly 82% are seen a single time; roughly 13% belongs to the top ten. The CDR3 contains 14 residues. The germline V gene encodes CDR1 MDHEN and CDR2 SYDVKM. V was shortened by 8 bases and J by 0 bases, with 14 bases between the two germline ends. This clone was counted only a few times. Antigen specificity is unknown. What was sequenced was PBMCs. V usage is TRBV28 and J usage is TRBJ2-7; possible D gene TRBD2, 6 bases. This clonotype was sampled from a middle-aged woman in good health and CMV-seropositive. CDR3 sequence: CASRTGDLSYEQYF. Written as DNA, the CDR3 is TGTGCCAGCCGAACGGGAGACCTCTCCTACGAGCAGTACTTC.